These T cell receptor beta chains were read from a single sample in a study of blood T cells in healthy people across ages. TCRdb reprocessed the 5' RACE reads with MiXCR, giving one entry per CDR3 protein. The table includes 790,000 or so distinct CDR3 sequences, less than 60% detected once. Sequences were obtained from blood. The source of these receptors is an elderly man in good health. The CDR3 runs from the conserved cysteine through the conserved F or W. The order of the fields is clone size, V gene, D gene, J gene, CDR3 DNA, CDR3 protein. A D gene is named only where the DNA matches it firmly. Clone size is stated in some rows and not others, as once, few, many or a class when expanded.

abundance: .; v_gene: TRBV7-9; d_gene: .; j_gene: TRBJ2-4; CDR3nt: TGTGCCAGCAGCCCATCCCAGGGAAATCTAGCCAAAAACATTCAGTACTTC; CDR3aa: CASSPSQGNLAKNIQYF
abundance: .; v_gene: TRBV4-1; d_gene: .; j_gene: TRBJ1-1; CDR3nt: TGCGCCAGCAGCCAAGAACCGAACACTGAAGCTTTCTTT; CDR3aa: CASSQEPNTEAFF
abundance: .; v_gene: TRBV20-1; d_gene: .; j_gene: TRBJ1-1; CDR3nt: TGCAGCGCTAACGGGCCCGGGAACACTGAAGCTTTCTTT; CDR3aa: CSANGPGNTEAFF
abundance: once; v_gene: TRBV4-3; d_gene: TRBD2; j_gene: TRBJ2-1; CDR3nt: TGCGCCAGCAGCCAAGATACCGCTAGCGGGAGGCTTAATGAGCAGTTCTTC; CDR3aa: CASSQDTASGRLNEQFF
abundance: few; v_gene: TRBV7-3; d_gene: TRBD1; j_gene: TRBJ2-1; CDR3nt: TGTGCCAGCAGCTTAAACAGGGGGTACTACAATGAGCAGTTCTTC; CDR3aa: CASSLNRGYYNEQFF
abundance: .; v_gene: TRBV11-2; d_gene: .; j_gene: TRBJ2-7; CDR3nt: TGTGCCAGCAGCGTAGAACTAGTTTACGAGCAGTACTTC; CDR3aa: CASSVELVYEQYF
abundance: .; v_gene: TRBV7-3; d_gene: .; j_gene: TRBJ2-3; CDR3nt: TGTGCCAGCAGCCTCTTAGCGGTGACGCACACAGATACGCAGTATTTT; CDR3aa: CASSLLAVTHTDTQYF
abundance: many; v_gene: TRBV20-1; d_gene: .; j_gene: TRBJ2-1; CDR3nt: TGCAGTGCTAGAGATCGGGCGGACAATGAGCAGTTCTTC; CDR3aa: CSARDRADNEQFF
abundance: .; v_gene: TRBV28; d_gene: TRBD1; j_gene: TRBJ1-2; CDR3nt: TGTGCCAGCAGTAGAACGACAGGGCTGAGTGGCTACACCTTC; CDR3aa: CASSRTTGLSGYTF
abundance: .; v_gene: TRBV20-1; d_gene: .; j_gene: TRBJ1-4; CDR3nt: TGCAGTGCTAGAGACCGACAGGTGGCGATGGAACTGTTTTTT; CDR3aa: CSARDRQVAMELFF
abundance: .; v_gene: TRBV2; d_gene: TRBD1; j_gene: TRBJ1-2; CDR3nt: TGTGCCAGAAGGGACAGGACAGACGGGGTCTACACCTTC; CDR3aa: CARRDRTDGVYTF
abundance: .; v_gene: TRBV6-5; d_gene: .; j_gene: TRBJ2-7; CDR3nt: TGTGCCAGCAGAACGGTGATAGGGCCCAGCTCCTACGAGCAGTACTTC; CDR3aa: CASRTVIGPSSYEQYF
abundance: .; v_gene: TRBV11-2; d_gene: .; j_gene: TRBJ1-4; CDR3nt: TGTGCCAGCAGCTTAACGCCCTCAACTAATGAAAAACTGTTTTTT; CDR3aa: CASSLTPSTNEKLFF
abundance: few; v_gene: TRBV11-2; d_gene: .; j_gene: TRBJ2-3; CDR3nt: TGTGCCAGCAGCTCACTAAGGGCGAGCACAGATACGCAGTATTTT; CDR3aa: CASSSLRASTDTQYF
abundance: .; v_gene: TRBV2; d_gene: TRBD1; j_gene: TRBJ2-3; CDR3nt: TGTGCCAGCATCTCGATGACAGGGGGCACAGATACGCAGTATTTT; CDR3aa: CASISMTGGTDTQYF
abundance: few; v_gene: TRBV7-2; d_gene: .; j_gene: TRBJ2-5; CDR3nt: TGTGCCAGCAGCTTAGGCCTTCCGGGGACACTAGAGACCCAGTACTTC; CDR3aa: CASSLGLPGTLETQYF
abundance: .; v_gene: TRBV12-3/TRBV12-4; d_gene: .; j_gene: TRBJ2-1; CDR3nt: TGTGCCAGCAGTCCTATTGGGACCTACAATGAGCAGTTCTTC; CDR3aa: CASSPIGTYNEQFF
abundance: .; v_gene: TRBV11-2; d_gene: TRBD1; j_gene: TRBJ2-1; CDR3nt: TGTGCCAGCAGCTTATTGGGACAGACCTACAATGAGCAGTTCTTC; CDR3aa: CASSLLGQTYNEQFF
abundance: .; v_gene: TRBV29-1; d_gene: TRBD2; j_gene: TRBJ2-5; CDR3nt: TGCAGCGTTGGCAAGCGGGAGGGCCCCAATGAGCAGTACTTC; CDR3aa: CSVGKREGPNEQYF
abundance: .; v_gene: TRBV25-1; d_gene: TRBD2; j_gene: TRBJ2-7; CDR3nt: TGTGCCAGCAGTGGAACTAGCGGGGGCCCCTACGAGCAGTACTTC; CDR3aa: CASSGTSGGPYEQYF
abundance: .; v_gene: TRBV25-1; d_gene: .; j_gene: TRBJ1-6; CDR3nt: TGTGCCAGCTACGCAGGGGACTATAATTCACCCCTCCACTTT; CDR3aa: CASYAGDYNSPLHF
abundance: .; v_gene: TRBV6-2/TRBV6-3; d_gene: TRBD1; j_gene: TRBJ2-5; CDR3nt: TGTGCCAGCAGGCCGGACAGGTTGGAGGCCCAAAGGAAGACCCAGTACTTC; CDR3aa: CASRPDRLEAQRKTQYF
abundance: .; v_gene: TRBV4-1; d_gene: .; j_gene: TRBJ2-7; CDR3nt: TGCGCCAGCAGCCAGGCCCCGTACGAGCAGTACTTC; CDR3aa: CASSQAPYEQYF
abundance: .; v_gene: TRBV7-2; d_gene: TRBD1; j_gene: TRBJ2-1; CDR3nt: TGTGCCAGCAGCTTTACCGGGACAGGGGTCAATGAGCAGTTCTTC; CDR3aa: CASSFTGTGVNEQFF
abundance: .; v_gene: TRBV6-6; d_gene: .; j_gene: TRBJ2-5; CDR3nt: TGTGCCAGCAGCCCCCGCGGACTGGGCAATGAGCAGTACTTC; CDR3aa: CASSPRGLGNEQYF
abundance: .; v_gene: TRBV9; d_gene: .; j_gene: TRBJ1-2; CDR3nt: TGTGCCAGCAGCGTCGGACAGCCGACATATGGCTACACCTTC; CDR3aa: CASSVGQPTYGYTF
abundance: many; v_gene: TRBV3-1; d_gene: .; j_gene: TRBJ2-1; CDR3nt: TGTGCCAGCAGCCAAGACCACCGCAGCTACAATGAGCAGTTCTTC; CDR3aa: CASSQDHRSYNEQFF
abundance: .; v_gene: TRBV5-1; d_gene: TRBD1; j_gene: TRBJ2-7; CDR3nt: TGCGCCAGCAGCTTGGAACGGGACAGCTCCTACGAGCAGTACTTC; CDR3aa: CASSLERDSSYEQYF
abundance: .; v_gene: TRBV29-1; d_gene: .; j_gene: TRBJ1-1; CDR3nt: TGCAGCGCCGAAAGGGGGGCCACTGAAGCTTTCTTT; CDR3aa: CSAERGATEAFF
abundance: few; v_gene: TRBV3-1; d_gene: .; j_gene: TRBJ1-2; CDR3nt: TGTGCCAGCAGCCAAGATAGCCCAGCATCACAAAGGGGCTACACCTTC; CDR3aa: CASSQDSPASQRGYTF
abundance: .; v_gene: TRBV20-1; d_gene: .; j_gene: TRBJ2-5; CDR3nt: TGCAGTGCTGACCCAACGACAGGCCGTACTAGACAGACCCAGTACTTC; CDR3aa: CSADPTTGRTRQTQYF
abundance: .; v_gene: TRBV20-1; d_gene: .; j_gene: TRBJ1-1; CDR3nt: TGCAGTGCTAGGGTAATGGACATTGGCGCTGAAGCTTTCTTT; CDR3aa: CSARVMDIGAEAFF
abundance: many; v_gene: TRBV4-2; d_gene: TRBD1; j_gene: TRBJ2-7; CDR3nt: TGTGCCAGCAGCCAAGATATCGACAGGGGGAGCACAACCCCCTACGAGCAGTACTTC; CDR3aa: CASSQDIDRGSTTPYEQYF
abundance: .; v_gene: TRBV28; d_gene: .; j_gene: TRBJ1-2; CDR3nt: TGTGCCAGCAGCCGACAGACGAGAGGTTATGGCTACACCTTC; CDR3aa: CASSRQTRGYGYTF
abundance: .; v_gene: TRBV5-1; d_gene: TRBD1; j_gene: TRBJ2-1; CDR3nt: TGCGCCAGCAGCTTGGAGGGGGCGCGTTACAATGAGCAGTTCTTC; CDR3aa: CASSLEGARYNEQFF
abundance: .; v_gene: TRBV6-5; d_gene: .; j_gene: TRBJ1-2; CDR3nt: TGTGCCAGCAGTTACTCGCGGGGACCTTATGGCTACACCTTC; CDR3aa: CASSYSRGPYGYTF
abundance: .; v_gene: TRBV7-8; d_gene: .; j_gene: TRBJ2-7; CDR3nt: TGTGCCAGCAGCTTAGCGAGCACTAGCTCCTACAAGCAGTACTTC; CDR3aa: CASSLASTSSYKQYF
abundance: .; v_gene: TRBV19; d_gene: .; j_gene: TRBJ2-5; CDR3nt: TGTGCCAGTAACTCGCCAGGGACCCGTGGGGAGACCCAGTACTTC; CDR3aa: CASNSPGTRGETQYF
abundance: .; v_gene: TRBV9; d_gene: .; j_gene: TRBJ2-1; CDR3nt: TGTGCCAGCAGCGTAGAATTGGGTGAGCAGTTCTTC; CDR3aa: CASSVELGEQFF
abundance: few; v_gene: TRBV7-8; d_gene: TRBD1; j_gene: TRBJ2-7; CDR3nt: TGTGCCAGCAGCGTATCCGGGACAGGGAAGAACGAGCAGTACTTC; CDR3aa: CASSVSGTGKNEQYF
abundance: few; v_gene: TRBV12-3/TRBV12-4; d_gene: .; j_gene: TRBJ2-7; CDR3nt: TGTGCCACCGCACCTTCGTGGGCCGGAGGGCCGACTTCCTACGAGCAGTACTTC; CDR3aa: CATAPSWAGGPTSYEQYF
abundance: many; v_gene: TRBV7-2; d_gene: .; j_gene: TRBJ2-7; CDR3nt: TGTGCCAGCAGCTTAGCCGGACAGTTCTACGAGCAGTACTTC; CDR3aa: CASSLAGQFYEQYF
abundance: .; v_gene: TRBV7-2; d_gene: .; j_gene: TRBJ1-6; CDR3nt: TGTGCCAGCAGCTGGGCGGGAGGTTCACCCCTCCACTTT; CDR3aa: CASSWAGGSPLHF
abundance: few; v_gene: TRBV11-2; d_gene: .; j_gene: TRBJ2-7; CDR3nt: TGTGCCAGCAGCTTAGGGGACGGAGCCTACGAGCAGTACTTC; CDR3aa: CASSLGDGAYEQYF
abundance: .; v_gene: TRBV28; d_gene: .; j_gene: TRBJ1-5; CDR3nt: TGTGCCAGCAGTTTAGTATTGGGGGGTCCCCAGCCCCAGCCCCAGCATTTT; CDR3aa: CASSLVLGGPQPQPQHF
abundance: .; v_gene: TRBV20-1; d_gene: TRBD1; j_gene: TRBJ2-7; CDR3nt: TGCAGTGCTGAGACACCGGGACAGGGCGGAGACGAGCAGTACTTC; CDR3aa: CSAETPGQGGDEQYF
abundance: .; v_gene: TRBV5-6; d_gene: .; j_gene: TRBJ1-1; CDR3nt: TGTGCCAGCAGCTTGTCAAGCACTGAAGCTTTCTTT; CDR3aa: CASSLSSTEAFF
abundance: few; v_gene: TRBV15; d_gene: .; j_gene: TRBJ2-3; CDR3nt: TGTGCCACCAGCAGACCCGGGGGTCGCACAGATACGCAGTATTTT; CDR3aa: CATSRPGGRTDTQYF
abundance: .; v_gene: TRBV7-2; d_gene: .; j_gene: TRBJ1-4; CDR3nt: TGTGCCAGCAGCTTAGAGACAGGTAGAAGGGAAAAACTGTTTTTT; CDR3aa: CASSLETGRREKLFF
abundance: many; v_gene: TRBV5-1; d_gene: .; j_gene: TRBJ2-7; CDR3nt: TGCGCCAGCAGCTTCCCAGGGGTTACTCAACCCTACGAGCAGTACTTC; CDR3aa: CASSFPGVTQPYEQYF
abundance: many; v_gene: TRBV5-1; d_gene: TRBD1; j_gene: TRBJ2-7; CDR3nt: TGCGCCAGCAGCTTGGCCCGACAGGGACCCTACGAGCAGTACTTC; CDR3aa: CASSLARQGPYEQYF
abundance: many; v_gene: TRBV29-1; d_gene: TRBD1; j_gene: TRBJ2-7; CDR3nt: TGCAGCGTTGCGAGACAGGGGTTCTACGAGCAGTACTTC; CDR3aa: CSVARQGFYEQYF
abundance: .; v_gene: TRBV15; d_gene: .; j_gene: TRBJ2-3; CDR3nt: TGTGCCACCAGCACCGACAGGAGGAGCACAGATACGCAGTATTTT; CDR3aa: CATSTDRRSTDTQYF
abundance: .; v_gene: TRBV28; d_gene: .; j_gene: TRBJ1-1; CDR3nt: TGTGCCAGTACCGTGCAGGGGCTGACTGAAGCTTTCTTT; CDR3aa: CASTVQGLTEAFF
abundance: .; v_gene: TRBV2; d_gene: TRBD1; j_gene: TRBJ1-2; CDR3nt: TGTGCCAGCAGGGGGACAGGCTATGGCTACACCTTC; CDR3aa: CASRGTGYGYTF
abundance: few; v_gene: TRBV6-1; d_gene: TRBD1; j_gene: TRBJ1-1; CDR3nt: TGTGCCAGCGGTCCGGGACAGGGGGCCTTATTCCTCGTGATTGAAGCTTTCTTT; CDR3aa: CASGPGQGALFLVIEAFF
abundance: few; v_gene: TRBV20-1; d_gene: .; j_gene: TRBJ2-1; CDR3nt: TGCAGTGCCCACCGGGCCTGGCCGTACAATGAGCAGTTCTTC; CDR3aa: CSAHRAWPYNEQFF